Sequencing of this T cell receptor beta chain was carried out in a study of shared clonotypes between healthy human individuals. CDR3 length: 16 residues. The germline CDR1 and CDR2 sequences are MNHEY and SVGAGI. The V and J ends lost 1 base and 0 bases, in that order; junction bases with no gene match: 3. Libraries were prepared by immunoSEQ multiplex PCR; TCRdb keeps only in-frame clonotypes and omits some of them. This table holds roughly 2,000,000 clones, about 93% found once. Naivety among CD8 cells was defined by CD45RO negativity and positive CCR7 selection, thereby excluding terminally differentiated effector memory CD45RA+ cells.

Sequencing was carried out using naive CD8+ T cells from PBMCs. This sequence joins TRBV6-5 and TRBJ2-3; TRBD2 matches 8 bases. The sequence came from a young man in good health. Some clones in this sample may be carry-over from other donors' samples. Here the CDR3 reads CASSYWGGGSTDTQYF. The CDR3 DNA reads TGTGCCAGCAGTTACTGGGGCGGGGGGAGCACAGATACGCAGTATTTT.